A selection of T cell receptor beta chains follows, all from one sample in a study of T cell responses to AZD1222 COVID-19 vaccine. Profiled with immunoSEQ multiplex PCR; TCRdb holds only in-frame clones, not every one. The sample has roughly 97,000 clones, approximately 86% seen once. Sequencing was performed on peripheral blood, taken 28 days after the second dose of the MenACWY control vaccine. The receptors shown here come from an adult who received the MenACWY meningococcal vaccine as a control. Both conserved end residues are part of each CDR3. The order of the fields is V gene, J gene, CDR3 protein.

>TRBV14|TRBJ2-1
CASSQPGTGLNEQFF
>TRBV5-5|TRBJ2-2
CASSLTVLNTGELFF
>TRBV6-5|TRBJ1-2
CASSYLERSGAYGYTF
>TRBV12-2|TRBJ2-7
CASRVGAHALRGAHYEQYF
>TRBV18|TRBJ2-1
CASSRPGTVYNEQFF
>TRBV20-1|TRBJ2-2
CSASRASNTGELFF
>TRBV7-2|TRBJ2-6
CASSPDRGRGYSGANVLTF
>TRBV29-1|TRBJ1-2
CSVNAYRAGDYGYTF
>TRBV28|TRBJ2-1
CASSLSPLVSDEQFF
>TRBV2|TRBJ2-7
CASSDAAGLYEQYF
>TRBV29-1|TRBJ2-7
CSVATSVGYEQYF
>TRBV4-1|TRBJ1-2
CASSQPGQGAFYGYTF
>TRBV15|TRBJ1-4
CATSPGMGLRVEKLFF
>TRBV28|TRBJ1-2
CASSPWGTQAGGYGYTF
>TRBV28|TRBJ1-2
CASSSTQGKGYTF
>TRBV24-1|TRBJ2-2
CATSDLQGTESTGELFF
>TRBV18|TRBJ2-3
CASSPPMTGGTDTQYF
>TRBV9|TRBJ1-1
CASSVLIGQNAEAFF
>TRBV28|TRBJ1-1
CASSLSRGSEAFF
>TRBV30|TRBJ2-7
CAWSLSGLTYEQYF
>TRBV6-5|TRBJ1-5
CASRLGRYSNQPQHF
>TRBV5-8|TRBJ1-5
CASRNRVNQPQHF
>TRBV4-2|TRBJ1-2
CASSQDWDGNYGYTF
>TRBV2|TRBJ2-7
CASRDRLSESYEQYF
>TRBV7-9|TRBJ2-7
CASSSDRGASLFQQYF
>TRBV7-2|TRBJ1-2
CASSLFDRVNYGYTF
>TRBV4-3|TRBJ1-2
CASSQDSGFNYGYTF
>TRBV4-2|TRBJ2-5
CASSQPPSGDGETQYF
>TRBV7-2|TRBJ2-1
CASSLAGRGFDEQFF
>TRBV27|TRBJ2-2
CASSLRSPRTTGELFF
>TRBV3-1/TRBV3-2|TRBJ2-3
CASSQVAPGTDTQYF
>TRBV7-2|TRBJ1-3
CASSPRTGSSGNTIYF
>TRBV24-1|TRBJ1-5
CATSDLPDRGNQPQHF
>TRBV29-1|TRBJ2-7
CSVVQDGAYEQYF
>TRBV9|TRBJ2-5
CASSVPSGGETQYF
>TRBV19|TRBJ2-7
CASTPRAGRYEQYF
>TRBV5-6|TRBJ1-3
CASSLDRAGNTIYF
>TRBV3-1/TRBV3-2|TRBJ1-3
CASLSKGGNTIYF
>TRBV7-9|TRBJ2-5
CASTVAYVSRRGAETQYF
>TRBV25-1|TRBJ1-1
CASSEGENTEAFF
>TRBV18|TRBJ1-1
CASSPQGGRTEAFF
>TRBV4-2|TRBJ1-1
CASKAQGDHTEAFF
>TRBV3-1/TRBV3-2|TRBJ2-1
CASSQRLASYNEQFF
>TRBV6-5|TRBJ2-6
CASRATGAGANVLTF
>TRBV28|TRBJ2-7
CASSPQGQSLSYEQYF
>TRBV7-3|TRBJ2-1
CASSLGRDYEQFF
>TRBV9|TRBJ1-4
CASSPTPGQGYEKLFF
>TRBV5-4|TRBJ1-4
CASSRDLNEKLFF
>TRBV19|TRBJ1-2
CASSMTGTGVGIYGYTF
>TRBV5-1|TRBJ2-3
CASSLRQVGTDTQYF